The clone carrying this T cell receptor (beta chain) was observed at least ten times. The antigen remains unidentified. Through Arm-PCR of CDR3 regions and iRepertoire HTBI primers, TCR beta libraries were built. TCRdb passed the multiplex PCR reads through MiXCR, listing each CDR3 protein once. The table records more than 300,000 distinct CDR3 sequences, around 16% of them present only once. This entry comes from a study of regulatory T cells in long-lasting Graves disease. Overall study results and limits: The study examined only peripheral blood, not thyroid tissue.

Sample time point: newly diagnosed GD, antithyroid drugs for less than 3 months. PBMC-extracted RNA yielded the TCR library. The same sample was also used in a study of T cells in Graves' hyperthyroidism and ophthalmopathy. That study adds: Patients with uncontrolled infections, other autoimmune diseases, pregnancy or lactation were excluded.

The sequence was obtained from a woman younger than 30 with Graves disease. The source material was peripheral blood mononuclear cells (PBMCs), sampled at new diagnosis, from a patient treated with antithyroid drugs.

The CDR3 sequence: CATSDPRTGSTGELFF. The CDR3 DNA reads TGTGCCACCAGTGATCCTCGGACAGGGTCGACCGGGGAGCTGTTTTTT. The chain joins TRBV24-1 to TRBJ2-2, with 8 bases fitting TRBD1. Germline CDR1 and CDR2: KGHDR and SFDVKD. The trim removed 3 bases at V and 5 bases at J, leaving 7 bases unmatched. The CDR3 has 16 residues.